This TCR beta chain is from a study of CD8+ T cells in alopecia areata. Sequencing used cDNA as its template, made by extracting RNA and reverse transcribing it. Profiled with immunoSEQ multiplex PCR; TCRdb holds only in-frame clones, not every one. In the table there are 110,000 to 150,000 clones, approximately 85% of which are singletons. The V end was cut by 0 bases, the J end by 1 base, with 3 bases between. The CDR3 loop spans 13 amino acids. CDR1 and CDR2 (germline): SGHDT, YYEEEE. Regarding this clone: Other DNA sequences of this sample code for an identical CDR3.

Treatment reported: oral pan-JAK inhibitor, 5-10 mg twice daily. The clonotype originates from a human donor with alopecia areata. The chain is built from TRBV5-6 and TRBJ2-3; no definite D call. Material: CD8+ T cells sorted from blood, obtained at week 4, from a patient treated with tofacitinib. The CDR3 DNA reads TGTGCCAGCAGCTTGGGGCGCACAGATACGCAGTATTTT. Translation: CASSLGRTDTQYF.